The clone carrying this T cell receptor (beta chain) was detected only once. Antigen specificity is unknown. One end of the junction fails to match germline, which may point to a read error. This CDR3 has 14 residues. Germline V gives CDR1 LNHDA, CDR2 SQIVND (reference sequence). It was genomic DNA that served as the template for profiling TCR beta VDJ and CDR3. MiXCR, applied by TCRdb to the reads, yields one record per CDR3 protein. Altogether approximately 150,000 distinct CDR3 sequences are present, 40% to 55% being singletons, with the ten largest covering 3.2%. In patients chosen for sequencing, flow cytometry had shown CD8+CD57+ cell expansion. This sample stems from a study of CD8+CD57+ T cells in acquired aplastic anemia. Overall study: CD4+ and CD8+ cells, once sorted, gave DNA averaging about 3 ug.

The study's findings and limits: With respect to CD8+ Simpson's diversity, patients and controls did not differ significantly. It was found that roughly 29 CD8+ CDR3 sequences were shared between patients and controls.

What was sequenced was sorted CD4+, CD8+, or CD8+CD57+ T cells (not recorded which) from PBMCs. The sequence came from a human donor with aplastic anemia. This chain uses TRBV19 with TRBJ2-2, with D perhaps TRBD2 (5 bases). The CDR3 spells CASSMTSNTGKLFF. In DNA, the CDR3 is TGTGCCAGTAGTATGACATCGAACACCGGGAAGCTGTTTTTT.